This T cell receptor (beta chain) was identified in a study of regulatory T cells in long-lasting Graves disease. About the study: Persistent Graves' disease required over 5 years of antithyroid drugs and positive TSH receptor antibodies.

This clonotype was seen at least ten times. Its antigen remains unidentified. Time point meaning: persistent/refractory GD, antithyroid drugs over 5 years with positive TRAb. Researchers made the TCR library from RNA that was extracted from PBMCs. An endocrinology department located in Xi'an, China, was where the patients came from. Germline-derived CDR1 and CDR2 are MNHNS and SASEGT. V trimming: 6 bases; J trimming: 7 bases; junction bases outside the gene matches: 7. The CDR3 is 13 residues long. Construction of the TCR beta libraries employed iRepertoire HTBI primers in conjunction with Arm-PCR of CDR3 regions. TCRdb itself ran the multiplex PCR reads through MiXCR, one entry per CDR3 protein. The sample lists 400,000 or so distinct CDR3 sequences; 23% were seen once. General study results and limits: Persistent cases favored TRBV28, TRBJ1-2 and TRBJ2-5.

The source of this sequence is a female donor with Graves disease. This chain uses TRBV6-1 with TRBJ1-2; 8 bases are shared with TRBD1. This material consisted of peripheral blood mononuclear cells (PBMCs), taken when the disease was refractory, from a patient treated with antithyroid drugs. The CDR3 region has the DNA TGTGCCAGCAGGGGTACAGGGGGAAGTGGCTACACCTTC. The encoded protein is CASRGTGGSGYTF.